This entry is about one TCR beta chain. The table lists this clonotype with a few counts. The antigen it binds to is not known. Base-call qualities are not available, and no considerably larger clone is one nucleotide away. The data derive from a study of regulatory T cells in long-lasting Graves disease (TCRdb year 2021). With respect to the entire study: In the newly diagnosed Graves' disease group, patients had been taking antithyroid drugs for less than 3 months. Peripheral blood TCR sequencing and RNA sequencing compared persistent Graves' disease patients with newly diagnosed Graves' disease patients. The study was registered as a clinical trial and conducted in China. A total of about 35 samples underwent TCR sequencing: around 13 from persistent and roughly 20 from newly diagnosed Graves' disease patients.

The library was prepared using multiplex PCR. The run used an Illumina HiSeq 4000. CDR3 regions were amplified by Arm-PCR with iRepertoire HTBI primers to construct TCR beta libraries. Before sequencing, the PCR products went through gel purification. Processing in the source paper ran as follows. Gene usage analysis of CDR3 amino acid clonotypes relied on the approximately 60 TRBV and 13 to 15 TRBJ segments identified across samples. COPE and FqMerger were used to merge the filtered high-quality paired reads into contigs. BLAST was used to align contigs to the IMGT TRBV, TRBD and TRBJ reference genes, and CDR3 was defined following IMGT. Clonotypes above 0.1% frequency were classified as highly expanded clones. Repertoire diversity was measured by Shannon entropy, and V-J evenness by the Gini coefficient. Public clonotypes were defined as clonotypes shared by more than one individual. Using fastp trimming at Q25 and MiXCR clonotype assembly, TCRdb reanalyzed the public sequencing data and kept in-frame beta chains. Under each unique CDR3 protein, matching rows form one entry showing the most common genes and DNA. TCRdb, not the original authors, processed these V and J calls. The sample has about 530,000 distinct CDR3 sequences on record, around 16% of them singletons. Of the sample, 25% falls within the top ten clones.

Beyond this particular receptor, the publication reports: Compared with newly diagnosed patients, persistent Graves' disease patients had lower TCR Shannon entropy and fewer highly expanded clones, which suggests clonal expansion. Sequencing and analysis were limited to the TCR beta chain. As a limitation, the authors acknowledged that the small sample size may reduce accuracy. Peripheral blood alone was examined, since thyroid tissue, which constituted the primary lesion, could not be accessed. A larger number of public clonotypes was shared among persistent patients (more than 2,500) than among newly diagnosed patients (over 850). Preferential use of TRBV28, TRBJ1-2 and TRBJ2-5 was observed in persistent disease, whereas TRBV20-1 and TRBJ2-1 were favored in newly diagnosed disease.

This specimen's time point label, interpreted: newly diagnosed GD, antithyroid drugs for less than 3 months. For both TCR sequencing and RNA sequencing, RNA was extracted from PBMCs in TRIzol. The diagnosis of Graves' disease was made according to American Thyroid Association guidelines. Patients for the study were recruited at an endocrinology department in Xi'an, China. Each patient gave approximately 9.7 milliliters of peripheral blood, collected in an EDTA anticoagulant tube. PBMCs were isolated by Ficoll Paque Plus density gradient separation without further T cell sorting. RNA quality was checked with an Agilent 2100 Bioanalyzer and agarose gel, and concentration with a NanoDrop 2000. CDR1 and CDR2, looked up from the germline V gene (reference sequence), are SEHNR and FQNEAQ. V drops 10 bases and J drops 4 bases, leaving 26 bases in between. The CDR3 numbers 17 residues from cysteine through phenylalanine. The only DNA kept is the CDR3, 51 bases in frame from the first base.

This sample was shared with a second study, whose subject was T cells in Graves' hyperthyroidism and ophthalmopathy. Per the second study: Stable Graves' hyperthyroidism was defined as no progression to ophthalmopathy during 18 months of follow-up. The hyperthyroidism patients were between 18 and 65 years old and newly diagnosed, with a disease duration of less than 2 months. Patients with uncontrolled infections, other autoimmune diseases, pregnancy or lactation were excluded. Diagnoses relied on clinical symptoms, serum thyroxine and TRAb, thyroid ultrasound and orbital computed tomography. For the first round of RT-PCR on the TCR CDR3, the HTBI primer set was used together with the Qiagen OneStep RT-PCR kit. Blood samples also contained most of the expanded thyroid clonotypes (frequency above 0.001), which suggests that blood repertoires may reflect thyroid immune responses. Ophthalmopathy was separated from stable hyperthyroidism by a 13 V-J signature model, with about 88% sensitivity and around 81% specificity obtained in cross-validation and 80%/75% obtained in testing. In validation, progression to ophthalmopathy was predicted by the model with almost 71% sensitivity and 72.22% specificity, a median of around 6.5 months before onset. TCR V-J signatures able to tell the groups apart were searched for in a discovery cohort of 90 to 100 patients, of whom fewer than 45 had Graves' ophthalmopathy and 57 had stable Graves' hyperthyroidism. Whether ophthalmopathy could be predicted prospectively was tested in an independent validation cohort made up of under 20 hyperthyroidism patients plus 17 patients who later progressed to ophthalmopathy. For training and testing, the 100 or so patients in the discovery cohort were randomly divided in a 7:3 ratio. In addition, the study compared T-cell repertoires in thyroid tissue and in blood from 6 or 7 Graves' hyperthyroidism patients. Following sampling, methimazole starting at 30 mg daily was given to hyperthyroidism patients, and high-dose intravenous methylprednisolone was given to ophthalmopathy patients. The libraries were constructed in a second round of multiplex PCR and then size-selected and purified. Libraries were sequenced paired-end with 100 bp reads on an Illumina HiSeq2000. Raw data were processed with SOAPnuke, discarding reads with adapters, uncalled bases, mean Phred below 15, or no exact constant-primer or identifier match. COPE v1.2.5 was used to merge high-quality paired reads, and clonotypes were defined as unique nucleotide sequences. MiTCR v1.1 was used to align the clonotypes against IMGT TRBV, TRBD and TRBJ reference segments. Analysis was restricted to V-J combinations with a frequency above 0.0001, which covered roughly 99% of repertoires. The TCS score was defined as the ratio of F50 (clonal expansion) to E x V (chaos), calculated using BLOSUM62-based TCRdist between CDR3 peptides within each V-J. Welch's t-statistics and random forest reduced just over 500 V-J features to 10 to 15, which were used in a naive Bayes classifier (R e1071). No statistical method was used to fix the sample size in advance, and group allocation was not hidden from the investigators. The paper describes TCR Vbeta CDR3 sequencing of more than 120 peripheral blood samples, made up of fewer than 50 ophthalmopathy patients, roughly 80 hyperthyroidism patients and around 17 progressor patients.

The TCR was taken from a woman aged 35 to 60 with Graves disease. Donor details come from another sample of the same person, matched by shared clones. The chain employs TRBV7-9 and TRBJ1-3; TRBD1 is perhaps the D gene, given 6 matching bases. The sequenced sample was peripheral blood mononuclear cells (PBMCs), obtained at new diagnosis, from a patient treated with antithyroid drugs. The CDR3 corresponds to CATHVGGASFLGNTIYF. DNA sequence: TGTGCCACCCACGTGGGGGGGGCCTCTTTCTTGGGAAACACCATATATTTT.